The rows below give T cell receptor beta chains drawn from one sample of a study of cytomegalovirus exposure and HLA in healthy donors. The data were produced by immunoSEQ multiplex PCR, yet TCRdb's version contains in-frame clones alone and is incomplete. The table has about 98,000 clones, around 73% seen once; the top ten hold roughly 1.2%. Sequenced input: PBMCs. The receptors were sampled from a female donor in good health and CMV-seronegative. CDR3s include the opening cysteine and the closing phenylalanine or tryptophan. The D gene is left open where the match is weak. The size field is filled for only some rows; it gives once, few, many or a size class.

NA TRBJ1-2 NA TRBV28 CASSSYAGSSNYGYTF TGTGCCAGCAGTTCGTATGCGGGAAGTTCTAACTATGGCTACACCTTC
TRBD1 TRBJ2-3 once TRBV5-1 CASSLSGQGGLDTQYF TGCGCCAGCAGCTTGTCGGGACAGGGGGGATTAGATACGCAGTATTTT
TRBD2 TRBJ2-1 NA TRBV9 CASSVDGRANEQFF TGTGCCAGCAGCGTAGACGGGAGGGCCAATGAGCAGTTCTTC
NA TRBJ1-3 NA TRBV7-9 CASSAAWAQGNTIYF TGTGCCAGCAGCGCTGCCTGGGCCCAGGGAAACACCATATATTTT
NA TRBJ1-2 NA TRBV6-4 CASSDKGLEGYTF TGTGCCAGCAGTGACAAGGGGCTGGAGGGCTACACCTTC
TRBD2 TRBJ2-7 NA TRBV11-1 CASSFGLVGGGEQYF TGTGCCAGCAGCTTTGGACTAGTCGGCGGTGGAGAGCAGTACTTC
NA TRBJ2-7 NA TRBV27 CASSPTLGRGHITFYEQYF TGTGCCAGCAGTCCAACCCTCGGCAGGGGCCACATTACATTCTACGAGCAGTACTTC
NA TRBJ1-2 NA TRBV6-1 CASRLDTNYGYTF TGTGCCAGCAGGCTCGACACCAACTATGGCTACACCTTC
TRBD1 TRBJ2-3 many TRBV4-3 CASSRSRGPTDTQYF TGCGCCAGCAGCCGGAGCAGGGGGCCAACAGATACGCAGTATTTT
NA TRBJ1-1 NA TRBV14 CATRQNLNTEAFF TGTGCCACCCGACAGAATTTGAACACTGAAGCTTTCTTT
TRBD2 TRBJ2-3 once TRBV5-6 CASSSKSSGRLLGTDTQYF TGTGCCAGCAGCTCCAAATCTAGCGGGAGACTGCTGGGCACAGATACGCAGTATTTT
TRBD1 TRBJ2-4 NA TRBV25-1 CASSEQGASKNIQYF TGTGCCAGCAGTGAACAGGGGGCTTCCAAAAACATTCAGTACTTC
NA TRBJ1-1 NA TRBV10-2 CASSPGPAEAFF TGCGCCAGCAGCCCAGGGCCCGCTGAAGCTTTCTTT
NA TRBJ2-3 NA TRBV5-1 CASSDWRGGGTDTQYF TGCGCCAGCAGCGATTGGAGGGGTGGGGGCACAGATACGCAGTATTTT
TRBD1 TRBJ2-7 NA TRBV15 CATSSPLRQGANEQYF TGTGCCACCAGCAGCCCACTCCGACAGGGGGCAAACGAGCAGTACTTC
TRBD1 TRBJ2-7 NA TRBV28 CASSSPSGQGADEQYF TGTGCCAGCAGTTCCCCCTCGGGACAGGGGGCCGACGAGCAGTACTTC
TRBD1 TRBJ2-7 once TRBV2 CASSDGTGFYEQYF TGTGCCAGCAGTGACGGGACAGGTTTCTACGAGCAGTACTTC
NA TRBJ2-7 NA TRBV2 CASRRDSFYEQYF TGTGCCAGCAGACGGGACTCCTTCTACGAGCAGTACTTC
TRBD1 TRBJ2-7 NA TRBV27 CASSPRQGFPSEQYF TGTGCCAGCAGTCCACGACAGGGATTCCCTTCCGAGCAGTACTTC
NA TRBJ1-1 NA TRBV6-1 CASSGFGTLGAEAFF TGTGCCAGCAGTGGGTTTGGGACTCTGGGTGCTGAAGCTTTCTTT
NA TRBJ1-1 NA TRBV19 CASTTGNTEAFF TGTGCCAGTACGACAGGGAACACTGAAGCTTTCTTT
TRBD1 TRBJ2-3 NA TRBV5-4 CASSLGGQGSADTQYF TGTGCCAGCAGCTTGGGTGGACAGGGTAGTGCAGATACGCAGTATTTT
TRBD1 TRBJ1-1 NA TRBV11-3 CASSTGTGEAFF TGTGCCAGCAGCACCGGGACAGGTGAAGCTTTCTTT
TRBD1 TRBJ2-2 once TRBV19 CASSMGQGAGSGELFF TGTGCCAGTAGTATGGGACAGGGGGCGGGCTCCGGGGAGCTGTTTTTT
NA TRBJ2-1 NA TRBV7-3 CASSLMRAAYNEQFF TGTGCCAGCAGCTTAATGCGGGCGGCCTACAATGAGCAGTTCTTC
NA TRBJ2-7 NA TRBV5-1 CASSLAPTGDYEQYF TGCGCCAGCAGCTTGGCCCCAACGGGGGATTACGAGCAGTACTTC
TRBD1 TRBJ2-7 NA TRBV7-6 CASSPRTGPHEQYF TGTGCCAGCAGCCCCCGGACAGGGCCCCACGAGCAGTACTTC
NA TRBJ2-7 once TRBV13 CASSLDSTYEQYF TGTGCCAGCAGCTTGGACAGTACCTACGAGCAGTACTTC